This TCR beta chain was recorded in a study of blood T cells in healthy people across ages. The table lists this clonotype with a few counts. The second PCR ran about 6 to 12 cycles with a sample-barcoded 5' primer and J-beta primers. TCRdb redid the calling of the 5' RACE reads with MiXCR, one entry per CDR3 protein. The sample includes around 900,000 distinct CDR3 sequences, around 30% of them seen just once. The sample taken for sequencing was blood. The TCR was taken from a woman aged 80 or over in good health.

The CDR3 DNA is TGCGCCAGCAGCTTTAGGGGGTTAGGTTGGGCTGAAGCTTTCTTT. It yields the protein CASSFRGLGWAEAFF. The chain employs TRBV5-1 and TRBJ1-1; TRBD1 is a possible D gene (6 bases). This CDR3 is built from 15 residues. The V end lost 2 bases, the J end lost 6 bases, and 17 bases lay between the germline ends. Germline V gene sequence: CDR1 SGHRS, CDR2 YFSETQ.